What follows are 21 T cell receptor beta chains derived from one specimen sequenced in a study of blood T cell repertoires in COVID-19. The table came from immunoSEQ multiplex PCR; TCRdb's copy has only in-frame clones and leaves some out. The repertoire includes 50,000 to 70,000 clones, 75% to 95% of them detected once, and over 8% sits in the top ten. The sequencing input was peripheral blood. The receptor set was obtained from a woman over 75 with active COVID-19.

The CDR3 region is CATRRTGGTDTQYF. The CDR3 DNA reads TGTGCCACCAGAAGGACAGGGGGCACAGATACGCAGTATTTT. V usage is TRBV24-1 and J usage is TRBJ2-3; 9 positions agree with TRBD1. The CDR3 is 14 residues long. With V trimmed by 7 bases and J by 1 base, 2 bases remained unmatched. The germline V gene encodes CDR1 KGHDR and CDR2 SFDVKD.

The V call is TRBV27, the J call TRBJ1-2; D call uncertain. The V end was cut by 3 bases, the J end by 5 bases, with 13 bases between. Germline V CDR1 and CDR2: MNHEY, SMNVEV (reference sequence). CDR3 length: 14 residues. The CDR3, as DNA: TGTGCCAGCAGTTTGGACCCCGGGATTTATGGCTACACCTTC. It specifies CASSLDPGIYGYTF.

The V gene is TRBV6-1, the J gene TRBJ1-1; D unclear. V lost 0 bases, J lost 7 bases, and 15 bases lay in between. Germline V lookup: CDR1 MNHNS, CDR2 SASEGT. CDR3 length: 15 residues. The CDR3 loop reads CASSEAGRTEFEAFF. The CDR3 DNA reads TGTGCCAGCAGTGAAGCTGGGAGGACGGAGTTTGAAGCTTTCTTT.

V and J are TRBV3-1 (or the pseudogene TRBV3-2) and TRBJ2-5; possibly TRBD1 for D (6 bases). The CDR3 totals 14 residues. V was shortened by 1 base and J by 2 bases, with 8 bases between the two germline ends. Germline assignment: CDR1 LGHDT and CDR2 YNNKEL (reference sequence). CDR3 sequence (DNA): TGTGCCAGCAGCCAAGGGACAGTTCAAGAGACCCAGTACTTC. This translates into CASSQGTVQETQYF.

The chain has TRBV9 and TRBJ2-2; 9 bases align to TRBD1. This CDR3 spans 17 amino acids. The J segment lost 6 bases and the V segment lost 3 bases, leaving 12 bases of the junction unmatched. CDR1 SGDLS and CDR2 YYNGEE come from the germline V gene. CDR3 in DNA: TGTGCCAGCAGCGCATTGGACAGGGGTCTGAGGTCCGGGGAGCTGTTTTTT. This sequence encodes CASSALDRGLRSGELFF.

The chain joins TRBV3-1 (or the pseudogene TRBV3-2) to TRBJ2-1; 7 nucleotides align to TRBD1. V gave up 1 base and J gave up 5 bases; unmatched junction bases: 8. CDR1 is LGHDT and CDR2 is YNNKEL in the germline V gene (reference sequence). The CDR3 has 16 residues. The CDR3 loop reads CASSQGAEQGNNEQFF. CDR3 DNA sequence: TGTGCCAGCAGCCAAGGTGCCGAACAGGGGAACAATGAGCAGTTCTTC.

The count of this clone is one. The genes are TRBV9 and TRBJ1-3; a possible D gene is TRBD1 (5 bases). The V end was cut by 4 bases, the J end by 0 bases, with 14 bases between. Germline loops: CDR1 SGDLS, CDR2 YYNGEE. This CDR3 contains 16 residues. DNA for the CDR3: TGTGCCAGCAGCTTCCGCAGGGCAGACTCTGGAAACACCATATATTTT. Its translation is CASSFRRADSGNTIYF. Supplemented by reference TRBV9 and TRBJ1-3, the full variable domain reads DSGVTQTPKHLITATGQRVTLRCSPRSGDLSVYWYQQSLDQGLQFLIQYYNGEERAKGNILERFSAQQFPDLHSELNLSSLELGDSALYFCASSFRRADSGNTIYFGEGSWLTVV.

This chain joins TRBV7-9 and TRBJ2-1, with D possibly being TRBD2 (6 bases). V was clipped by 0 bases and J by 10 bases, with 19 bases between them. CDR3 length: 16 residues. Looked up from germline, CDR1 is SEHNR and CDR2 is FQNEAQ (reference sequence). The DNA for the CDR3 is TGTGCCAGCAGCTTAGCCGGGGCGGGACCGGCACAAGAGCAGTTCTTC. Amino acid sequence: CASSLAGAGPAQEQFF.

The gene calls are TRBV28 and TRBJ1-5, with a possible D match to TRBD1 (5 bases). V was shortened by 3 bases and J by 3 bases, with 12 bases between the two germline ends. CDR1 MDHEN and CDR2 SYDVKM come from the germline V gene. The CDR3 has 15 residues. For the CDR3, the DNA is TGTGCCAGCAGTTTCGGCAGGGCGTACAATCAGCCCCAGCATTTT. It encodes CASSFGRAYNQPQHF.

This clone was counted once. The chain is built from TRBV19 and TRBJ1-2, with TRBD1 matching 7 bases. CDR3 size: 15 residues. Germline CDR1 LNHDA, CDR2 SQIVND (reference sequence). With V trimmed by 4 bases and J by 3 bases, 8 bases remained unmatched. CDR3 sequence reads: CASSNPRDSHYGYTF. CDR3 nucleotides: TGTGCCAGTAGTAACCCCCGGGACAGCCACTATGGCTACACCTTC.

V is TRBV2 and J is TRBJ2-1; 10 nucleotides agree with TRBD1. The junction had 6 bases not matched to a gene; V was cut back by 3 bases and J by 7 bases. Germline lookup yields CDR1 SNHLY and CDR2 FYNNEI. There are 15 residues in the CDR3. This CDR3 is CASSDFPGQGNEQFF. CDR3 nucleotide sequence: TGTGCCAGCAGTGATTTCCCGGGACAGGGGAATGAGCAGTTCTTC.

The chain employs TRBV5-1 and TRBJ1-6; tentative D call: TRBD1 (6 bases). This CDR3 region has 15 residues. The V end lost 4 bases, the J end lost 10 bases, and 18 bases lay between the germline ends. Germline values: CDR1 SGHRS, CDR2 YFSETQ. The CDR3 DNA reads TGCGCCAGCAGCCAGGGACACCGGGACGCGTCACCCCTCCACTTT. Translating it yields CASSQGHRDASPLHF.

The rearrangement links TRBV27 to TRBJ2-4, with D tentatively TRBD2 (6 bases). With 6 bases removed from V and 3 bases from J, the gap between germline ends came to 15 bases. CDR1 and CDR2 (germline): MNHEY, SMNVEV (reference sequence). The CDR3 runs 15 residues. The CDR3, as DNA: TGTGCCAGCAGCCCTGGTGCGGGGTACAAAAACATTCAGTACTTC. Its protein product is CASSPGAGYKNIQYF.

The chain combines TRBV11-2 with TRBJ1-1; D is undetermined. Trimming stripped 4 bases from V and 0 bases from J, with 9 bases between. Germline lookup yields CDR1 SGHAT and CDR2 FQNNGV. CDR3 length: 14 amino acids. CDR3 sequence (DNA): TGTGCCAGCAGCTCGGGAAGGGTGAACACTGAAGCTTTCTTT. Amino acids: CASSSGRVNTEAFF.

The rearrangement uses TRBV2 and TRBJ2-5; D remains unclear. CDR3 length: 11 amino acids. The ends were cut back, 3 bases at V and 8 bases at J, with 7 bases in the middle. The germline CDR1 and CDR2 sequences are SNHLY and FYNNEI. CDR3 amino acids: CASSDLATQYF. The CDR3 region has the DNA TGTGCCAGCAGTGACTTGGCTACCCAGTACTTC. The complete variable domain, with remaining parts taken from reference TRBV2 and TRBJ2-5, reads EPEVTQTPSHQVTQMGQEVILRCVPISNHLYFYWYRQILGQKVEFLVSFYNNEISEKSEIFDDQFSVERPDGSNFTLKIRSTKLEDSAMYFCASSDLATQYFGPGTRLLVL.

About this clone itself: One junction end disagrees with the germline gene, perhaps due to a read error. This specimen includes other DNA sequences encoding the same CDR3. The CDR3 sequence: CASSPGTAARYEQYF. CDR3 sequence (DNA): TGCGCCAGCTCCCCGGGGACAGCCGCTCGGTACGAGCAGTACTTC. This chain uses TRBV18 with TRBJ2-7; 7 positions agree with TRBD1. CDR3 size: 15 residues. Germline CDR1 is KGHSH and CDR2 is LQKENI.

The CDR3 DNA reads as TGTGCCAGCAGCGGGACTAGCGGGGGCTACAATGAGCAGTTCTTC. Its translation is CASSGTSGGYNEQFF. The chain has TRBV9 and TRBJ2-1, with TRBD2 identical over 13 bases. Germline CDR1 SGDLS, CDR2 YYNGEE. The CDR3 extends over 15 amino acids. With V trimmed by 3 bases and J by 3 bases, 0 bases remained unmatched.

The J gene is TRBJ2-3, the V gene TRBV18; 16 bases agree with TRBD2. The CDR3 spans 18 residues. V gave up 2 bases and J gave up 3 bases; unmatched junction bases: 5. CDR1 KGHSH and CDR2 LQKENI come from the germline V gene. This CDR3 reads CASSPKGLAGGQTDTQYF. The CDR3 region has the DNA TGTGCCAGCTCACCAAAGGGACTAGCGGGAGGGCAAACAGATACGCAGTATTTT. The complete variable domain, with remaining parts taken from reference TRBV18 and TRBJ2-3, reads NAGVMQNPRHLVRRRGQEARLRCSPMKGHSHVYWYRQLPEEGLKFMVYLQKENIIDESGMPKERFSAEFPKEGPSILRIQQVVRGDSAAYFCASSPKGLAGGQTDTQYFGPGTRLTVL.

This clone was found a few times. This rearrangement joins TRBV6-5 to TRBJ2-1; TRBD2 matches at 13 bases. Trimming removed 4 bases from V and 9 bases from J; junction bases left unmatched: 0. CDR3 length equals 13 residues. Germline lookup yields CDR1 MNHEY and CDR2 SVGAGI. Written as DNA, the CDR3 is TGTGCCAGCAGTTGGACTAGCGGGAGTGAGCAGTTCTTC. Amino acids: CASSWTSGSEQFF.

This clone has only one observation. CDR3 in DNA: TGTGCCACCAGTGACTGGACAGCCACAGATACGCAGTATTTT. Protein product: CATSDWTATDTQYF. This sequence joins TRBV24-1 and TRBJ2-3; maybe TRBD1 (6 bases). Germline CDR1 is KGHDR and CDR2 is SFDVKD. There are 14 residues in the CDR3. V was pared by 4 bases and J by 2 bases, with 9 bases between.

The rearrangement uses TRBV4-1 and TRBJ1-4; TRBD1 matches 10 bases. CDR3 length: 16 residues. From germline, CDR1 is MGHRA and CDR2 YSYEKL. V gave up 4 bases and J gave up 7 bases; unmatched junction bases: 9. The CDR3: CASSPGTGDSIEKLFF. As DNA, the CDR3 is TGCGCCAGCAGCCCTGGGACAGGGGATTCTATTGAAAAACTGTTTTTT.